There are many counts of the clone carrying this TCR beta chain. What it recognizes is unknown. The entry originates in a study of neurological immune-mediated disorders. Findings of the study overall: HTLV-1-associated myelopathy ranked highest for TCR clonal expansion and multiple sclerosis lowest, beneath healthy controls.

V was pared by 0 bases and J by 1 base, with 8 bases between. The length of the CDR3 is 15 residues. For the sorted libraries, 900,000 to 1,000,000 CD4+ or CD8+ T cells were used. TCRdb reprocessed the 5' RACE reads with MiXCR, giving one entry per CDR3 protein. The sample yields about 19,000 distinct CDR3 sequences, 7.5% seen once. Material: CD8+ T cells from blood. The chain combines TRBV12-3 or TRBV12-4 with TRBJ2-3; no clear D gene. The sequence was collected from a woman aged 25 to 39 with HTLV-1-associated myelopathy (HAM/TSP). CDR3 sequence reads: CASSLAQQGTDTQYF. The CDR3 DNA reads as TGTGCCAGCAGTTTAGCGCAGCAGGGCACAGATACGCAGTATTTT.